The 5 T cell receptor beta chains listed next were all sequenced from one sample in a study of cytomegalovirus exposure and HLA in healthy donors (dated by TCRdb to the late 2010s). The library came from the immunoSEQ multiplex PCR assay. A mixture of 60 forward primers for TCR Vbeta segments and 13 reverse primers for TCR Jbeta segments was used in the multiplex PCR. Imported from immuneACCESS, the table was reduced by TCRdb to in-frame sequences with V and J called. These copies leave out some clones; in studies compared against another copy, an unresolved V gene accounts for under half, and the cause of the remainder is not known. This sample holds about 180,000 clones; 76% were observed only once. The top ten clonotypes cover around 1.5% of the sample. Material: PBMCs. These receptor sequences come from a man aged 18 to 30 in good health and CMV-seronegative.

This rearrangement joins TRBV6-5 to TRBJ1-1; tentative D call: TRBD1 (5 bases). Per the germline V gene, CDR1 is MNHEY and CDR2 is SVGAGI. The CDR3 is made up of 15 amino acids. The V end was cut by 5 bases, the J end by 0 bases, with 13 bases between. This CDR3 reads CASSPRAGVNTEAFF. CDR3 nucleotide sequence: TGTGCCAGCAGTCCTCGGGCGGGGGTGAACACTGAAGCTTTCTTT.

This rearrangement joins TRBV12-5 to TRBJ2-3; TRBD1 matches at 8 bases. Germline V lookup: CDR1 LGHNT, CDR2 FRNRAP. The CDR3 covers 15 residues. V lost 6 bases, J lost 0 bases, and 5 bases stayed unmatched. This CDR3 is CASGKGQGSTDTQYF. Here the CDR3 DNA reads TGTGCTAGTGGAAAAGGACAGGGAAGCACAGATACGCAGTATTTT.

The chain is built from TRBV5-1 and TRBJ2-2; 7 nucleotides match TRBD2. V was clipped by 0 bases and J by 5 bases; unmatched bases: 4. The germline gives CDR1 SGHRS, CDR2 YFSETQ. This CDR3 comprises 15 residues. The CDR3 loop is CASSLAGTTTGELFF. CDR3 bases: TGCGCCAGCAGCTTGGCGGGGACTACGACCGGGGAGCTGTTTTTT.

CDR3 sequence reads: CSVAGLTTDTQYF. The CDR3 DNA is TGCAGCGTTGCGGGACTCACCACAGATACGCAGTATTTT. V is TRBV29-1 and J is TRBJ2-3, with D possibly matching TRBD2 (6 bases). The CDR3 has 13 amino acids. V lost 4 bases and J 2 bases, leaving 10 bases between the germline ends. Germline CDR1 is SQVTM and CDR2 is ANQGSEA.

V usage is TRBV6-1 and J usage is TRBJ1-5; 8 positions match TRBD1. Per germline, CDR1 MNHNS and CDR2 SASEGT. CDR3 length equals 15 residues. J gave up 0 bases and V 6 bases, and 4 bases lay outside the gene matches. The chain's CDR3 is CASSVDRVSNQPQHF. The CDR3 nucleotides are TGTGCCAGCAGCGTGGACAGGGTTAGCAATCAGCCCCAGCATTTT.